Following are 9 T cell receptor beta chains from one sample sequenced in a study of cytomegalovirus exposure and HLA in healthy donors. The study ran its PCR with 60 Vbeta and 13 Jbeta primers. Clones were sequenced by immunoSEQ multiplex PCR, and TCRdb holds only the in-frame ones, with some missing. The sample consists of 160,000 or so clones, approximately 80% of them appearing once. Sequencing used PBMCs. The receptor source for this set is a man younger than 45 in good health and CMV-seropositive.

This chain links TRBV30 with TRBJ1-5; TRBD1 might be the D (5 bases). The CDR3 runs to 13 residues. Germline V gene data show CDR1 as GTSNPN and CDR2 as SVGIG (reference sequence). V was cut by 1 base and J by 3 bases, with 7 bases left in between. The CDR3 sequence is CAWSGQYNQPQHF. CDR3 DNA sequence: TGTGCCTGGAGTGGACAGTACAATCAGCCCCAGCATTTT.

This chain joins TRBV30 and TRBJ2-3; 7 positions agree with TRBD2. Germline CDR1 is GTSNPN and CDR2 is SVGIG (reference sequence). V lost 0 bases, J lost 2 bases, and 2 bases stayed unmatched. CDR3 length: 14 residues. CDR3: CAWSVGGFTDTQYF. CDR3 bases: TGTGCCTGGAGTGTGGGGGGGTTCACAGATACGCAGTATTTT.

V gene TRBV7-2 combines with J gene TRBJ2-1; D not resolved. Trimming took off 6 bases at V and 2 bases at J, with 8 bases between the two ends. Germline CDR1 reads SGHTA; CDR2 reads FQGNSA. The CDR3 runs to 13 residues. The DNA for the CDR3 is TGTGCCAGCAGGGGCTGGACCTACAATGAGCAGTTCTTC. As protein: CASRGWTYNEQFF.

The chain has TRBV2 and TRBJ1-1; D not resolved. The CDR3 runs to 12 residues. Germline V gene lookup returns CDR1 SNHLY and CDR2 FYNNEI. Trimming took off 6 bases at V and 5 bases at J, with 10 bases between the two ends. CDR3 amino acids: CASSGPGTEAFF. In DNA, the CDR3 is TGTGCCAGCAGCGGACCGGGGACTGAAGCTTTCTTT.

This sequence joins TRBV25-1 and TRBJ2-1; 8 nucleotides align to TRBD2. The CDR3 is made up of 15 amino acids. The germline gives CDR1 MGHDK, CDR2 SYGVNS. Trimming removed 2 bases from V and 3 bases from J; junction bases left unmatched: 3. The CDR3, as DNA: TGTGCCAGCAGTGAAAGGAGCGGGGGCTACAATGAGCAGTTCTTC. Its translation: CASSERSGGYNEQFF. The full variable domain, with the rest looked up from reference TRBV25-1 and TRBJ2-1, is EADIYQTPRYLVIGTGKKITLECSQTMGHDKMYWYQQDPGMELHLIHYSYGVNSTEKGDLSSESTVSRIRTEHFPLTLESARPSHTSQYLCASSERSGGYNEQFFGPGTRLTVL.

The rearrangement uses TRBV13 and TRBJ2-7, with D possibly matching TRBD2 (6 bases). This CDR3 comprises 15 residues. Trimming took off 0 bases at V and 1 base at J, with 10 bases between the two ends. The germline gives CDR1 PRHDT, CDR2 FYEKMQ (reference sequence). DNA of the CDR3: TGTGCCAGCAGCTTAGGAGGGGCGGGGTCCTACGAGCAGTACTTC. Protein product: CASSLGGAGSYEQYF. The variable domain in full, with the rest retrieved from reference TRBV13 and TRBJ2-7, is AAGVIQSPRHLIKEKRETATLKCYPIPRHDTVYWYQQGPGQDPQFLISFYEKMQSDKGSIPDRFSAQQFSDYHSELNMSSLELGDSALYFCASSLGGAGSYEQYFGPGTRLTVT.

This sequence joins TRBV2 and TRBJ1-5; the D gene is possibly TRBD1 (6 bases). Looked up from germline, CDR1 is SNHLY and CDR2 is FYNNEI. Trimming removed 2 bases at V and 5 bases at J, with 16 bases between. The CDR3 is made up of 16 amino acids. For the CDR3, the DNA is TGTGCCAGCAGTGAAAGACAGGATAGGATTGATCAGCCCCAGCATTTT. The encoded protein is CASSERQDRIDQPQHF. Looking up the rest from reference TRBV2 and TRBJ1-5 gives the full variable domain: EPEVTQTPSHQVTQMGQEVILRCVPISNHLYFYWYRQILGQKVEFLVSFYNNEISEKSEIFDDQFSVERPDGSNFTLKIRSTKLEDSAMYFCASSERQDRIDQPQHFGDGTRLSIL.

The chain couples TRBV6-5 to TRBJ2-7, with 8 bases fitting TRBD1. The CDR3 totals 15 residues. With 2 bases clipped from V and 6 bases from J, the junction kept 9 bases outside the gene matches. Germline CDR1 is MNHEY and CDR2 is SVGAGI. In DNA, the CDR3 is TGTGCCAGCAGTTACCGCCCCCAGGGGGCAGGCGAGCAGTACTTC. Translating gives CASSYRPQGAGEQYF.

The gene calls are TRBV5-1 and TRBJ1-3; 9 nucleotides line up with TRBD1. The germline gives CDR1 SGHRS, CDR2 YFSETQ. The CDR3 contains 15 residues. The junction had 5 bases not matched to a gene; V was cut back by 4 bases and J by 3 bases. CDR3 nucleotides: TGCGCCAGCAGCCCCGGGACAGGGATTGGAAACACCATATATTTT. Translation gives CASSPGTGIGNTIYF.